This T cell receptor beta chain was captured in a study of blood T cells in healthy people across ages. Donor samples were obtained from healthy Caucasian individuals from Russia, aged about 6 to 90. Per sample, a minimum of 6.5 million PBMCs were isolated. Germline V gene lookup returns CDR1 MNHEY and CDR2 SMNVEV (reference sequence). CDR3 length equals 13 residues. Losses at the gene ends were 6 bases for V and 5 bases for J; bases not matched to a gene: 6. About this clonotype itself: The antigen is undetermined.

It was with a sample-barcoded 5' primer and a J-beta primer mix that a second PCR of roughly 7 to 12 cycles was run. Using its own MiXCR run on the 5' RACE reads, TCRdb lists one record per CDR3 protein. The data hold more than 600,000 distinct CDR3 sequences, with 25% observed a single time. Overall study results and limits: Changes seen in expanded clonotypes were possibly confounded by donor CMV status left unknown.

The sample also formed part of further work on T cells of mothers and their children. That study adds: Thymic selection, a shaping force on TCR recombination output, acts similarly in related and unrelated pairs.

The chain is built from TRBV27 and TRBJ1-1; 7 nucleotides agree with TRBD1. This TCR came from a boy aged 5-17 years in good health. The sequenced sample was blood. The CDR3, as DNA: TGTGCCAGCAGATCAGGGGGATGGACTGAAGCTTTCTTT. This encodes CASRSGGWTEAFF.